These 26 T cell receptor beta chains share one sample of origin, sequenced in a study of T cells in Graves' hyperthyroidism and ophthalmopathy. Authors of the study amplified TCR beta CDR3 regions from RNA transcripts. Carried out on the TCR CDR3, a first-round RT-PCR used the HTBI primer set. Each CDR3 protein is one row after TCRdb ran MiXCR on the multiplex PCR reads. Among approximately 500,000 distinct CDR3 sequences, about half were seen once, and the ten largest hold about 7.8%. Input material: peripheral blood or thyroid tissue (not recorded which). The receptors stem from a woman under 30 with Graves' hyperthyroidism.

CDR3 amino acids: CAITYRRQFNSPLHF. The CDR3 DNA is TGTGCCATCACTTATCGGAGACAGTTCAATTCACCCCTCCACTTT. The chain couples TRBV10-3 to TRBJ1-6; maybe TRBD1 (5 bases). From germline, CDR1 is ENHRY and CDR2 SYGVKD. The CDR3 covers 15 residues. Trimming took 7 bases from V and 7 from J, leaving 17 bases between them.

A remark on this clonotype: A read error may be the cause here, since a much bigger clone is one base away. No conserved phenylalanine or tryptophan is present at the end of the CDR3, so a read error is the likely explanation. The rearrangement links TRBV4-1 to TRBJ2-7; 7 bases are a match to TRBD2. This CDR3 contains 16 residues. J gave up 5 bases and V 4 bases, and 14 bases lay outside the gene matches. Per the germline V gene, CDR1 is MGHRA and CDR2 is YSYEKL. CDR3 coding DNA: TGCGCCAGCAGCCTCGGAGGATGGGAGGGAGACCACGAGCAGTACCTC. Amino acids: CASSLGGWEGDHEQYL.

CDR3 amino acids: CATGSAGSTDTQYF. In DNA, the CDR3 is TGTGCCACCGGGAGCGCAGGGAGCACAGATACGCAGTATTTT. The J gene is TRBJ2-3, the V gene TRBV24-1, with D perhaps given as TRBD1 or TRBD2 (5 bases each). The V gene's germline CDR1 is KGHDR and CDR2 SFDVKD. The CDR3 contains 14 residues. With 9 bases removed from V and 0 bases from J, the gap between germline ends came to 12 bases.

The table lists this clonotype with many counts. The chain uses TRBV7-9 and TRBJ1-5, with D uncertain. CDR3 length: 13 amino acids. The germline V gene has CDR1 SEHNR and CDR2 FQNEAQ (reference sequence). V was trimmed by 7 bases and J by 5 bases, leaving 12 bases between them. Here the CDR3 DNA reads TGTGCCAGCACCCGAGACGGGTATCAGCCCCAGCATTTT. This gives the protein CASTRDGYQPQHF.

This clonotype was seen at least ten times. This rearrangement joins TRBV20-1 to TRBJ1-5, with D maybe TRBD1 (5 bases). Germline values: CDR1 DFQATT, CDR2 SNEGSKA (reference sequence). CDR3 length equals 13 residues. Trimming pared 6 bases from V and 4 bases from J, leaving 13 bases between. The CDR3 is CSAPPGGNQPQHF. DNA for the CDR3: TGCAGTGCCCCCCCCGGGGGGAATCAGCCCCAGCATTTT.

CDR3 nucleotides: TGTGCCAGCAGCCTCATGACTCAGCATTTT. The encoded protein is CASSLMTQHF. J is TRBJ1-5 and V is TRBV12-3 or TRBV12-4; D not certain. Trimming shortened V by 6 bases and J by 13 bases, and 10 bases separated the two germline ends. This CDR3 region has 10 residues.

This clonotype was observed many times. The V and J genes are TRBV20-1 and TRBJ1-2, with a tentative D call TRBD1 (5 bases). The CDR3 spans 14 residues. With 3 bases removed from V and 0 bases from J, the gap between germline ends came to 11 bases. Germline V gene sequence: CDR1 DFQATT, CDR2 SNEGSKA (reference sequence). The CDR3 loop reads CSARPGLSNYGYTF. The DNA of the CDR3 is TGCAGTGCTAGGCCGGGACTCTCTAACTATGGCTACACCTTC.

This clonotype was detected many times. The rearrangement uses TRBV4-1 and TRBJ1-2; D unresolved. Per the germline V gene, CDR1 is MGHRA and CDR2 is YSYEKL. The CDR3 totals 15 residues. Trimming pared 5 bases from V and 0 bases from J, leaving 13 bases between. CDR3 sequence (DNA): TGCGCCAGCAGCGAACACAGCCGCTCTAACTATGGCTACACCTTC. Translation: CASSEHSRSNYGYTF.

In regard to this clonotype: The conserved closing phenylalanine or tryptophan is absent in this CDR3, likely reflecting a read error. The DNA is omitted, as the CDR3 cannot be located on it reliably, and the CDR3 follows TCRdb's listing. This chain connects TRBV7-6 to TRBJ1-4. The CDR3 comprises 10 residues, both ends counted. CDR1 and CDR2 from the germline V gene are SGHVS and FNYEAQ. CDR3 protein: CASSPYSGRA.

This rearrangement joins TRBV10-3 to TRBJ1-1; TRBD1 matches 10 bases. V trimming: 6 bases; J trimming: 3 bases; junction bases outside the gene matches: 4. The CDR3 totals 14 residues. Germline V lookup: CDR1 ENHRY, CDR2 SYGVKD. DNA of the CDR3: TGTGCCATCAGGGCCGGGACAGGGGACACTGAAGCTTTCTTT. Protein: CAIRAGTGDTEAFF.

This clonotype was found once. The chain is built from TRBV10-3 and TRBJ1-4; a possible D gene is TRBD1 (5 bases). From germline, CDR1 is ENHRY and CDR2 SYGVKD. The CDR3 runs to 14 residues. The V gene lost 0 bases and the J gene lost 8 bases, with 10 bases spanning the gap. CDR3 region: CAISESGRDEKLFF. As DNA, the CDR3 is TGTGCCATCAGTGAGTCTGGGAGGGACGAAAAACTGTTTTTT.

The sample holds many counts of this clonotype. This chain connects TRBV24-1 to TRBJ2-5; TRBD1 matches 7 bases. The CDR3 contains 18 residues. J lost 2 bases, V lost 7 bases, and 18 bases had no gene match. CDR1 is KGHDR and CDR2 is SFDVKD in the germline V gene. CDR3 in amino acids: CATSETGKVDAQQETQYF. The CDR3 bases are TGTGCCACCAGCGAGACAGGGAAGGTAGATGCTCAACAAGAGACCCAGTACTTC.

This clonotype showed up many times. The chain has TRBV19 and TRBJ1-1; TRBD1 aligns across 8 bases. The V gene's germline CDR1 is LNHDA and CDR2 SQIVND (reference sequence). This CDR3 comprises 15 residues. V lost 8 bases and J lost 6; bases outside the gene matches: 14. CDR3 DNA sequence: TGTGCCAGTGGTACGACTACAGGGGGAGCGGCTGAAGCTTTCTTT. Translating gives CASGTTTGGAAEAFF.

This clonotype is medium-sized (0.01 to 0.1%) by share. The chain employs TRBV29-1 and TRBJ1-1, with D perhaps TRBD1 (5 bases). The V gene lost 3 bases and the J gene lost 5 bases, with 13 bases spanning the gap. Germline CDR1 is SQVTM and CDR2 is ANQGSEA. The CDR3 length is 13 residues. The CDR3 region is CSVEGDPGTEAFF. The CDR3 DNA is TGCAGCGTTGAGGGGGACCCGGGGACTGAAGCTTTCTTT.

This CDR3 is CAISADGNTIYF. CDR3 sequence (DNA): TGTGCCATCAGTGCGGACGGGAACACCATATATTTT. The V gene is TRBV10-3, the J gene TRBJ1-3; no definite D call. V lost 4 bases, J lost 7 bases, and 8 bases lay in between. This CDR3 contains 12 residues. Germline assignment: CDR1 ENHRY and CDR2 SYGVKD.

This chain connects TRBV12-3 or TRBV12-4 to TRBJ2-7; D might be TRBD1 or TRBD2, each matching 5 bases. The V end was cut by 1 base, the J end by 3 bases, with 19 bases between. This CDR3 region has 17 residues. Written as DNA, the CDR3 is TGTGCCAGCAGTTTAGGGTACCGGGGCCCTCAAATCTACGAGCAGTACTTC. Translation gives CASSLGYRGPQIYEQYF.

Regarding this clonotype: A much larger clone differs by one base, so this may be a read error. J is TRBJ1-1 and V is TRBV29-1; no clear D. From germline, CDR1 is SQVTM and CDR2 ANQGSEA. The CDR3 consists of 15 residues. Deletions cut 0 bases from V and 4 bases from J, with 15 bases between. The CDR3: CSVEEFGIGSTEAFF. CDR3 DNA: TGCAGCGTTGAAGAATTCGGGATAGGGTCCACTGAAGCTTTCTTT.

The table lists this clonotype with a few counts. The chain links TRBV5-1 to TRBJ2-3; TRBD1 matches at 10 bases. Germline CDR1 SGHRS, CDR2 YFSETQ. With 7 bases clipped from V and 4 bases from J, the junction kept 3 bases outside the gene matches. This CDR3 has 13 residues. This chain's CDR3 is CASGQGESDTQYF. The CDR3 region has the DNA TGCGCCAGCGGACAGGGGGAGTCAGATACGCAGTATTTT.

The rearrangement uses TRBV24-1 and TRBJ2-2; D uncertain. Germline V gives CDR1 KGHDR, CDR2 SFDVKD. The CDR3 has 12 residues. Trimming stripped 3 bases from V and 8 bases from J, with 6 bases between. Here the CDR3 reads CATSDTSGELFF. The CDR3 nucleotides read TGTGCCACCAGTGATACATCAGGGGAGCTGTTTTTT.

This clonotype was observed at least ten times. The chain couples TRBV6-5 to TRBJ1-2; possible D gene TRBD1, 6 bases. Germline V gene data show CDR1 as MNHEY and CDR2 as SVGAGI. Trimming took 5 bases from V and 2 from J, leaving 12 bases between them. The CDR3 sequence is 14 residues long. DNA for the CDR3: TGTGCCAGCAGTCCCCGGACAGAAAACTATGGCTACACCTTC. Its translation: CASSPRTENYGYTF.

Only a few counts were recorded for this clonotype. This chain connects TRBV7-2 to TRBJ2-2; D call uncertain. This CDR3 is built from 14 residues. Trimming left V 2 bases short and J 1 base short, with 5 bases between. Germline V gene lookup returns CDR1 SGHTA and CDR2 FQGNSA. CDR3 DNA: TGTGCCAGCAGCTTAATCTTGAACACCGGGGAGCTGTTTTTT. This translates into CASSLILNTGELFF.

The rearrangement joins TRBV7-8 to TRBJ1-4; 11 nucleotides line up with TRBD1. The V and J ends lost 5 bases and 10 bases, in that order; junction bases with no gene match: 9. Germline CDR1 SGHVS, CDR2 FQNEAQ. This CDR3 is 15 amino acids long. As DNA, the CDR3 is TGTGCCAGCAGCCCGGGGGGACAGGGGGATAGAAAACTGTTTTTT. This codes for CASSPGGQGDRKLFF.

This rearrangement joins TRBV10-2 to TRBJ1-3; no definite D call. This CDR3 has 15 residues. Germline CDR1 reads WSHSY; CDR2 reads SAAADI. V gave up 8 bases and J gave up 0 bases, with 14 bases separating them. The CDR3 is CASGVDQHSGNTIYF. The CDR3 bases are TGCGCCAGCGGGGTGGATCAGCACTCTGGAAACACCATATATTTT.

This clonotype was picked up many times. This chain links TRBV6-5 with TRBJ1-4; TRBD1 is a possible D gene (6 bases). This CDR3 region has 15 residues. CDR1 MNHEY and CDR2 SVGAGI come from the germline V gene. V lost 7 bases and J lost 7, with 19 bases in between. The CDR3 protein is CASTDGGGAGEKLFF. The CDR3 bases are TGTGCCAGCACCGACGGGGGGGGCGCGGGTGAAAAACTGTTTTTT.

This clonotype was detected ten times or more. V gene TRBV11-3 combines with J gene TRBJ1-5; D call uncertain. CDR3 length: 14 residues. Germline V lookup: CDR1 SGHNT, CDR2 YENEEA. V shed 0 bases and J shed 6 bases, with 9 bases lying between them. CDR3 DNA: TGTGCCAGCAGCTTAGACGGGAGTCGTCAGCCCCAGCATTTT. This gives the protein CASSLDGSRQPQHF.

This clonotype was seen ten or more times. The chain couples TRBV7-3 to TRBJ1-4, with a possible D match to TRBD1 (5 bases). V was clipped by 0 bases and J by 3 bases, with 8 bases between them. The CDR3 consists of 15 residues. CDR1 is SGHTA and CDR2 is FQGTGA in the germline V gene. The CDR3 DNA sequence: TGTGCCAGCAGCTTAACAGGGGCGTCTAATGAAAAACTGTTTTTT. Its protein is CASSLTGASNEKLFF.